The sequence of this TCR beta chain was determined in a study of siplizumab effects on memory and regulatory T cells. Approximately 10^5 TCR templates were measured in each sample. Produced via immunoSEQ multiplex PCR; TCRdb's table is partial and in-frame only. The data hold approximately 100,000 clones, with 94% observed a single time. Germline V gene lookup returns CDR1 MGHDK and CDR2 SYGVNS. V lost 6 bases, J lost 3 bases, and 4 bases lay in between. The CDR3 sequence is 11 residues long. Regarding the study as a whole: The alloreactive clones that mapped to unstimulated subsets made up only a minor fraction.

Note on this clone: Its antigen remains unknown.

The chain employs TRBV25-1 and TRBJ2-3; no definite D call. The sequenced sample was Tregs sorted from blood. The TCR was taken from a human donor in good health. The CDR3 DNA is TGTGCCAGCAGGAGGACAGATACGCAGTATTTT. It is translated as CASRRTDTQYF.